One sample yielded the 23 T cell receptor beta chains listed below, sequenced in a study of cytomegalovirus exposure and HLA in healthy donors. Amplification used 60 Vbeta primers and 13 Jbeta primers. TCRdb keeps only in-frame clones here, not all; method: immunoSEQ multiplex PCR. The sample shows roughly 120,000 clones, 80% of them seen only once. The sample consisted of PBMCs. The receptors come from a male donor in good health and CMV-seronegative.

Worth noting for this clone: Other nucleotide sequences in the sample specify the same CDR3. The chain employs TRBV29-1 and TRBJ2-3; 8 bases line up with TRBD2. The CDR3 is 15 residues long. CDR1 and CDR2 (germline): SQVTM, ANQGSEA. V trimming: 0 bases; J trimming: 6 bases; junction bases outside the gene matches: 8. The CDR3 bases are TGCAGCGTTGAAGACCCAAGCGGGAGTCGGGATACGCAGTATTTT. The encoded protein is CSVEDPSGSRDTQYF.

This chain connects TRBV28 to TRBJ1-2; 7 bases are a match to TRBD1. V dropped 3 bases and J dropped 0; count of bases not matched to a gene: 10. The CDR3 spans 17 residues. Germline V lookup: CDR1 MDHEN, CDR2 SYDVKM. This CDR3 reads CASSLTTGLNTNYGYTF. CDR3 DNA sequence: TGTGCCAGCAGTTTGACGACAGGGCTAAACACTAACTATGGCTACACCTTC.

This clone occurred a few times. The chain has TRBV19 and TRBJ2-7, with D possibly TRBD2 on 5 matching bases. Per the germline V gene, CDR1 is LNHDA and CDR2 is SQIVND (reference sequence). Trimming pared 5 bases from V and 7 bases from J, leaving 18 bases between. The CDR3 is 14 amino acids. CDR3 sequence: CASSVPGSGKEQYF. DNA for the CDR3: TGTGCCAGTAGTGTCCCGGGATCCGGTAAGGAGCAGTACTTC. The complete variable domain, with remaining parts taken from reference TRBV19 and TRBJ2-7, reads DGGITQSPKYLFRKEGQNVTLSCEQNLNHDAMYWYRQDPGQGLRLIYYSQIVNDFQKGDIAEGYSVSREKKESFPLTVTSAQKNPTAFYLCASSVPGSGKEQYFGPGTRLTVT.

Only one count was recorded for this clone. J is TRBJ2-1 and V is TRBV6-5; 8 bases line up with TRBD2. The CDR3 is 12 residues long. CDR1 MNHEY and CDR2 SVGAGI come from the germline V gene. Trimming removed 7 bases from V and 6 bases from J; junction bases left unmatched: 2. Here the CDR3 DNA reads TGTGCCAGCAAGCGGGGGAGCAATGAGCAGTTCTTC. This codes for CASKRGSNEQFF.

The CDR3 DNA follows: TGCGCCAGCAGCGTGACAGGGGGCAAGGAACATGAGCAGTTCTTC. Translation gives CASSVTGGKEHEQFF. The chain carries TRBV5-1 and TRBJ2-1; TRBD1 matches at 10 bases. Trimming removed 4 bases from V and 8 bases from J; junction bases left unmatched: 9. The V gene's germline CDR1 is SGHRS and CDR2 YFSETQ. The CDR3 runs to 15 residues.

This clone was counted between two and nine times. The chain carries TRBV28 and TRBJ2-7; 8 nucleotides agree with TRBD1. V shed 5 bases and J 0 bases; nucleotides not matched to a gene: 6. The CDR3 spans 15 residues. Germline V CDR1 and CDR2: MDHEN, SYDVKM. In nucleotides, the CDR3 is TGTGCCAGCAGTCCGACAGGGGTCAGCTCCTACGAGCAGTACTTC. This sequence encodes CASSPTGVSSYEQYF.

V is TRBV7-2 and J is TRBJ2-2; 8 bases are a match to TRBD2. CDR1 and CDR2 from the germline V gene are SGHTA and FQGNSA. Trimming took 3 bases from V and 5 from J; bases not matched to a gene: 5. The CDR3 spans 15 residues. The DNA of the CDR3 is TGTGCCAGCAGCTTTAACGGGGGGGCGACCGGGGAGCTGTTTTTT. It translates to CASSFNGGATGELFF.

The CDR3 here is CASSLEGGAPNYGYTF. The CDR3 DNA reads as TGTGCCAGCAGCTTAGAAGGGGGGGCCCCTAACTATGGCTACACCTTC. The rearrangement joins TRBV7-2 to TRBJ1-2, with TRBD1 as a possible D gene (6 bases). The CDR3 contains 16 residues. The ends were cut back, 1 base at V and 0 bases at J, with 12 bases in the middle. Germline V gene sequence: CDR1 SGHTA, CDR2 FQGNSA.

This sequence joins TRBV2 and TRBJ2-7; 7 bases match TRBD2. V lost 7 bases to trimming and J lost 1 base; unmatched junction nucleotides: 10. CDR1 is SNHLY and CDR2 is FYNNEI in the germline V gene. This CDR3 contains 15 residues. CDR3 amino acids: CASTHNGGGSYEQYF. CDR3 nucleotides: TGTGCCAGCACCCACAATGGGGGGGGGTCCTACGAGCAGTACTTC.

The rearrangement joins TRBV18 to TRBJ2-2, with TRBD1 as a possible D gene (6 bases). Trimming stripped 2 bases from V and 1 base from J, with 8 bases between. Germline loops: CDR1 KGHSH, CDR2 LQKENI. The CDR3 sequence is 15 residues long. CDR3 nucleotide sequence: TGTGCCAGCTCACCAGGGACATTGAACACCGGGGAGCTGTTTTTT. Translated: CASSPGTLNTGELFF.

The gene calls are TRBV6-6 and TRBJ2-7; D perhaps matches TRBD1 (5 bases). V was cut by 6 bases and J by 3 bases, with 9 bases left in between. The CDR3 loop spans 12 amino acids. The germline gives CDR1 MNHNY, CDR2 SVGAGI (reference sequence). The DNA for the CDR3 is TGTGCCAGCAGGGACACGCTCTACGAGCAGTACTTC. It translates to CASRDTLYEQYF.

V gene TRBV10-3 combines with J gene TRBJ2-1, with 12 nucleotides matching TRBD2. V shed 6 bases, J shed 8 bases, and the junction held 11 bases outside the gene matches. The CDR3 loop spans 16 amino acids. Germline loops: CDR1 ENHRY, CDR2 SYGVKD. For the CDR3, the DNA is TGTGCCATCAGGAGGGTAGGACTAGCGGGAAGGGATGAGCAGTTCTTC. Its protein is CAIRRVGLAGRDEQFF.

This clone appeared a single time. V and J are TRBV5-1 and TRBJ2-1; 11 bases match TRBD2. This CDR3 is built from 15 residues. The V segment lost 2 bases and the J segment 9 bases; nucleotides outside the gene matches: 7. Germline V gene data show CDR1 as SGHRS and CDR2 as YFSETQ. The CDR3, as DNA: TGCGCCAGCAGCTTCGCACTAGCGGGAGATGGTGAGCAGTTCTTC. Its translation: CASSFALAGDGEQFF.

The CDR3 nucleotides read TGTGCCAGCAGGAAGACAGGGGGGCAGCCCCAGCATTTT. Translated, it gives CASRKTGGQPQHF. The chain has TRBV6-5 and TRBJ1-5, with 9 bases that match TRBD1. The CDR3 covers 13 residues. The V gene end was trimmed by 6 bases and the J gene end by 7 bases; junction bases not matched to a gene: 4. Looked up from germline, CDR1 is MNHEY and CDR2 is SVGAGI.

This chain links TRBV10-3 with TRBJ2-1; 11 bases line up with TRBD2. The CDR3 runs 18 residues. Germline V gives CDR1 ENHRY, CDR2 SYGVKD. Germline trimming cut 0 bases from V and 4 bases from J; bases unmatched to any gene: 8. The CDR3 is CAISESKGLAVSYNEQFF. CDR3 nucleotides: TGTGCCATCAGTGAGTCGAAGGGACTAGCGGTCTCTTACAATGAGCAGTTCTTC.

This clone was detected once. The chain recombines TRBV11-1 with TRBJ2-1; 10 bases fit TRBD2. This CDR3 has 17 residues. Germline loops: CDR1 SGHAT, CDR2 FQDESV (reference sequence). The junction had 3 bases not matched to a gene; V was cut back by 1 base and J by 0 bases. The DNA of the CDR3 is TGTGCCAGCAGCTTAGGAGCGGGGGGGCTCTCCTACAATGAGCAGTTCTTC. As protein: CASSLGAGGLSYNEQFF.

The genes are TRBV18 and TRBJ2-7; 11 positions match TRBD1. V dropped 1 base and J dropped 4; count of bases not matched to a gene: 6. Germline V lookup: CDR1 KGHSH, CDR2 LQKENI. There are 16 residues in the CDR3. CDR3 DNA sequence: TGTGCCAGCTCACCACTAGGTGGGACAGGGGGTTACGAGCAGTACTTC. Residues: CASSPLGGTGGYEQYF.

V gene TRBV4-3 combines with J gene TRBJ1-2; D is uncertain. Germline CDR1 reads LGHNA; CDR2 reads YSLEER. This CDR3 is built from 13 residues. Trimming stripped 0 bases from V and 8 bases from J, with 10 bases between. The CDR3, as DNA: TGCGCCAGCAGCCAAGAGCGGGTGGCGGGCTACACCTTC. Residues: CASSQERVAGYTF.

The chain recombines TRBV7-3 with TRBJ1-1; no clear D gene. V was clipped by 5 bases and J by 2 bases, with 9 bases between them. The CDR3 runs 13 residues. Germline V gene lookup returns CDR1 SGHTA and CDR2 FQGTGA. CDR3 sequence reads: CASSPGINTEAFF. The CDR3, as DNA: TGTGCCAGCAGCCCGGGGATCAACACTGAAGCTTTCTTT.

The chain combines TRBV2 with TRBJ2-2; 9 bases fit TRBD1. The CDR3 covers 14 residues. V dropped 6 bases and J dropped 7; count of bases not matched to a gene: 6. CDR1 and CDR2 from the germline V gene are SNHLY and FYNNEI. The CDR3 DNA reads as TGTGCCAGCAGCGTCGGACAGGGGTACGGGGAGCTGTTTTTT. Protein sequence: CASSVGQGYGELFF. Full variable domain (missing parts from reference TRBV2 and TRBJ2-2): EPEVTQTPSHQVTQMGQEVILRCVPISNHLYFYWYRQILGQKVEFLVSFYNNEISEKSEIFDDQFSVERPDGSNFTLKIRSTKLEDSAMYFCASSVGQGYGELFFGEGSRLTVL.

The chain couples TRBV5-4 to TRBJ2-7, with D possibly TRBD1 on 5 matching bases. The V gene lost 0 bases and the J gene lost 2 bases, with 6 bases spanning the gap. Germline assignment: CDR1 SGHNT and CDR2 YYREEE (reference sequence). This CDR3 is built from 13 residues. The CDR3 loop reads CASSLDRPYEQYF. The CDR3 nucleotides are TGTGCCAGCAGCTTGGACAGGCCCTACGAGCAGTACTTC.

The chain has TRBV28 and TRBJ2-7; 8 bases map to TRBD1. Unmatched junction bases numbered 9, after V lost 1 base and J lost 7 bases. The V gene's germline CDR1 is MDHEN and CDR2 SYDVKM. CDR3 length: 15 amino acids. The CDR3 is CASSLLTGATGEQYF. CDR3 coding DNA: TGTGCCAGCAGTTTATTGACAGGGGCAACGGGGGAGCAGTACTTC.

CDR3 in DNA: TGTGCCAGCAGTTTATACGGCGGCCGCGCGGGGCAGTTCTTC. It is translated as CASSLYGGRAGQFF. J is TRBJ2-1 and V is TRBV27; D might be TRBD2 (5 bases). Germline V gene lookup returns CDR1 MNHEY and CDR2 SMNVEV (reference sequence). Trimming shortened V by 1 base and J by 12 bases, and 16 bases separated the two germline ends. CDR3 length: 14 residues.